These 21 T cell receptor beta chains originate from one sample sequenced in a study of blood T cell repertoires in COVID-19. Measured with immunoSEQ multiplex PCR; TCRdb has only the in-frame clones, and not every one. Altogether roughly 290,000 clones are present, 75% to 90% being singletons, with the ten largest covering around 0.88%. The specimen was peripheral blood. The receptors were sampled from a young man with acute or convalescent COVID-19.

This clone was found a few times. The genes are TRBV7-2 and TRBJ2-3; TRBD2 matches 11 bases. J gave up 4 bases and V 6 bases, and 6 bases lay outside the gene matches. Germline V lookup: CDR1 SGHTA, CDR2 FQGNSA. This CDR3 has 15 residues. The CDR3 region is CASSYASGGSDTQYF. As DNA, the CDR3 is TGTGCCAGCAGTTATGCTAGCGGGGGGTCAGATACGCAGTATTTT. Supplemented by reference TRBV7-2 and TRBJ2-3, the full variable domain reads GAGVSQSPSNKVTEKGKDVELRCDPISGHTALYWYRQSLGQGLEFLIYFQGNSAPDKSGLPSDRFSAERTGGSVSTLTIQRTQQEDSAVYLCASSYASGGSDTQYFGPGTRLTVL.

This clone was counted once. The chain carries TRBV19 and TRBJ1-3; D might be TRBD1 (5 bases). This CDR3 comprises 18 residues. The germline V gene encodes CDR1 LNHDA and CDR2 SQIVND (reference sequence). V dropped 1 base and J dropped 1 base, with 17 bases sitting between them. The chain's CDR3 is CASSIVPAGSGSGNTIYF. For the CDR3, the DNA is TGTGCCAGTAGTATAGTACCGGCAGGGTCCGGATCTGGAAACACCATATATTTT.

V gene TRBV30 combines with J gene TRBJ1-1, with a possible D match to TRBD1 (5 bases). The CDR3 length is 12 residues. The V gene lost 6 bases and the J gene lost 11 bases, with 19 bases spanning the gap. Germline V gene sequence: CDR1 GTSNPN, CDR2 SVGIG (reference sequence). The CDR3: CACSNGGLGAFF. The CDR3 bases are TGTGCCTGTTCAAACGGGGGACTGGGGGCTTTCTTT.

This chain joins TRBV28 and TRBJ1-5; perhaps TRBD1 as D (5 bases). This CDR3 spans 16 amino acids. Germline CDR1 reads MDHEN; CDR2 reads SYDVKM. Trimming cost V 8 bases and J 1 base, with 18 bases left between them. The CDR3 sequence is CASEYWGSRSNQPQHF. In DNA form, the CDR3 reads TGTGCCAGCGAGTACTGGGGCTCGAGGAGCAATCAGCCCCAGCATTTT.

As concerns this clone: At one end the junction does not follow the germline gene, possibly because of a read error. The V and J genes are TRBV12-3 or TRBV12-4 and TRBJ2-7; 7 bases are shared with TRBD1. The CDR3 covers 13 residues. DNA of the CDR3: TGTGCCAGCAGCCCCCTGGGGACAGACCCCAACTCCTTC. It is translated as CASSPLGTDPNSF.

The chain has TRBV5-1 and TRBJ2-5; 8 bases are shared with TRBD2. CDR1 and CDR2 from the germline V gene are SGHRS and YFSETQ. The CDR3 runs to 15 residues. The J segment lost 6 bases and the V segment lost 6 bases, leaving 13 bases of the junction unmatched. As DNA, the CDR3 is TGCGCCAGCACCCAAACGGCGGGAGGTTTAAAGACCCAGTACTTC. This encodes CASTQTAGGLKTQYF.

The J gene is TRBJ1-1, the V gene TRBV11-2; D perhaps matches TRBD1 (5 bases). V lost 4 bases and J 6 bases, leaving 15 bases between the germline ends. Germline CDR1 SGHAT, CDR2 FQNNGV. The CDR3 runs to 14 residues. CDR3: CASSWEGKGSEAFF. For the CDR3, the DNA is TGTGCCAGCAGCTGGGAGGGGAAGGGGTCTGAAGCTTTCTTT. The complete variable domain, with remaining parts taken from reference TRBV11-2 and TRBJ1-1, reads EAGVAQSPRYKIIEKRQSVAFWCNPISGHATLYWYQQILGQGPKLLIQFQNNGVVDDSQLPKDRFSAERLKGVDSTLKIQPAKLEDSAVYLCASSWEGKGSEAFFGQGTRLTVV.

The J gene is TRBJ1-2, the V gene TRBV6-4; the D gene is possibly TRBD1 (6 bases). V was shortened by 6 bases and J by 2 bases, with 13 bases between the two germline ends. The CDR3 has 14 amino acids. CDR1 and CDR2 from the germline V gene are MRHNA and SNTAGT. The CDR3 region is CASSPGQMNYGYTF. In DNA form, the CDR3 reads TGTGCCAGCAGCCCGGGACAAATGAACTATGGCTACACCTTC.

V is TRBV5-8 and J is TRBJ2-1; possibly TRBD1 for D (5 bases). V lost 2 bases and J 0 bases, leaving 9 bases between the germline ends. The CDR3 is 15 residues long. CDR1 is SGHTS, CDR2 YDEGEE, per germline. The DNA of the CDR3 is TGTGCCAGCAGCTTAACAGGTCGCTCCTACAATGAGCAGTTCTTC. It is translated as CASSLTGRSYNEQFF.

V and J are TRBV11-2 and TRBJ1-2, with 9 bases lining up with TRBD1. Germline CDR1 and CDR2: SGHAT and FQNNGV. With V trimmed by 5 bases and J by 7 bases, 11 bases remained unmatched. The CDR3 has 15 amino acids. The CDR3 loop reads CASSLQGARGGGYTF. CDR3 DNA sequence: TGTGCCAGCAGCCTACAGGGGGCAAGGGGAGGTGGCTACACCTTC.

V gene TRBV5-1 combines with J gene TRBJ1-4, with 9 bases fitting TRBD1. The CDR3 spans 16 residues. Germline CDR1 and CDR2: SGHRS and YFSETQ. J gave up 5 bases and V 0 bases, and 5 bases lay outside the gene matches. The CDR3 nucleotides read TGCGCCAGCAGCTTGGGTTTGGGACAGGGAAATGAAAAACTGTTTTTT. Translated: CASSLGLGQGNEKLFF.

This chain joins TRBV28 and TRBJ2-1; 11 bases match TRBD1. Germline V gene lookup returns CDR1 MDHEN and CDR2 SYDVKM. V lost 1 base, J lost 3 bases, and 23 bases stayed unmatched. CDR3 size: 23 residues. The CDR3 protein is CASSLLGMGQGGRALTLYNEQFF. The CDR3 region has the DNA TGTGCCAGCAGTTTATTAGGCATGGGACAGGGGGGTCGGGCCCTGACCCTCTACAATGAGCAGTTCTTC. The entire variable domain, with the rest obtained from reference TRBV28 and TRBJ2-1, is as follows: DVKVTQSSRYLVKRTGEKVFLECVQDMDHENMFWYRQDPGLGLRLIYFSYDVKMKEKGDIPEGYSVSREKKERFSLILESASTNQTSMYLCASSLLGMGQGGRALTLYNEQFFGPGTRLTVL.

J is TRBJ2-3 and V is TRBV3-1 (or the pseudogene TRBV3-2); TRBD2 matches 9 bases. V lost 3 bases, J lost 3 bases, and 4 bases stayed unmatched. The CDR3 loop spans 15 amino acids. Germline V gives CDR1 LGHDT, CDR2 YNNKEL (reference sequence). The CDR3, as DNA: TGTGCCAGCAGCCATGTTCTAGCGGGGACAGATACGCAGTATTTT. Amino acids: CASSHVLAGTDTQYF.

The V and J genes are TRBV29-1 and TRBJ2-1; D ambiguous. Germline CDR1 SQVTM, CDR2 ANQGSEA. The CDR3 has 10 residues. V shed 3 bases and J shed 12 bases, with 9 bases lying between them. Written as DNA, the CDR3 is TGCAGCGTTGAGGCGGTAGGGCAGTTCTTC. It is translated as CSVEAVGQFF.

The chain carries TRBV10-3 and TRBJ1-1; 7 bases are a match to TRBD1. V lost 6 bases, J lost 6 bases, and 7 bases stayed unmatched. Germline CDR1 is ENHRY and CDR2 is SYGVKD. The CDR3 runs to 13 residues. The CDR3 DNA sequence: TGTGCCATCAGCCTCCAGGGGGTCTCTGAAGCTTTCTTT. This translates into CAISLQGVSEAFF.

The chain uses TRBV5-1 and TRBJ1-1; 7 bases agree with TRBD1. From germline, CDR1 is SGHRS and CDR2 YFSETQ. Trimming cost V 3 bases and J 4 bases; bases outside gene matches: 6. This CDR3 is 14 amino acids long. This CDR3 reads CASSWGTEGTEAFF. CDR3 DNA: TGCGCCAGCAGCTGGGGGACAGAGGGCACTGAAGCTTTCTTT.

This chain links TRBV4-1 with TRBJ2-1, with 13 positions matching TRBD2. Germline loops: CDR1 MGHRA, CDR2 YSYEKL. The junction had 3 bases not matched to a gene; V was cut back by 1 base and J by 6 bases. The CDR3 extends over 16 amino acids. This CDR3 is CASSQVRLAGGNEQFF. CDR3 coding DNA: TGCGCCAGCAGCCAAGTTAGACTAGCGGGGGGCAATGAGCAGTTCTTC.

The chain recombines TRBV30 with TRBJ1-4, with D possibly being TRBD1 (5 bases). V was cut by 1 base and J by 8 bases, with 17 bases left in between. CDR1 is GTSNPN and CDR2 is SVGIG in the germline V gene (reference sequence). The CDR3 loop spans 15 amino acids. For the CDR3, the DNA is TGTGCCTGGAGTGGGGGACGCGGGATCGGGGAAAAACTGTTTTTT. This sequence encodes CAWSGGRGIGEKLFF.

The CDR3 region has the DNA TGTGCCAGCAGCTCAAGCCCCACGCAGTATTTT. It yields the protein CASSSSPTQYF. V is TRBV11-2 and J is TRBJ2-3; no clear D. This CDR3 contains 11 residues. Trimming took 4 bases from V and 9 from J, leaving 8 bases between them. Per the germline V gene, CDR1 is SGHAT and CDR2 is FQNNGV.

This chain joins TRBV5-1 and TRBJ2-3; 7 bases line up with TRBD2. Germline lookup yields CDR1 SGHRS and CDR2 YFSETQ. The V gene end was trimmed by 4 bases and the J gene end by 1 base; junction bases not matched to a gene: 9. This CDR3 is 16 amino acids long. The CDR3 loop is CASSTGLVGGTDTQYF. The CDR3 nucleotides read TGCGCCAGCAGCACCGGACTAGTTGGGGGCACAGATACGCAGTATTTT.

V gene TRBV5-6 combines with J gene TRBJ2-7, with D perhaps TRBD1 (6 bases). Germline-derived CDR1 and CDR2 are SGHDT and YYEEEE. V was pared by 2 bases and J by 4 bases, with 13 bases between. The CDR3 runs to 14 residues. This CDR3 is CASSFLGTKYEQYF. The DNA of the CDR3 is TGTGCCAGCAGCTTCCTCGGGACAAAGTACGAGCAGTACTTC.